Presented here are 31 T cell receptor beta chains from one specimen sequenced in a study of OX40 agonist ivuxolimab in advanced cancers. Receptor libraries were prepared by the immunoSEQ multiplex PCR assay. TCRdb stores this immuneACCESS table with in-frame sequences only. Part of the clones is absent; in the studies checked, under half of the shortfall reflects unresolved V genes, and no reason is known for the rest. In all, the sample holds about 40,000 clones, and 88% of those were seen once. The ten top clones hold 20% to 30% of the sample. The sequences come from CD4+ or CD8+ T cells sorted from blood, collected in a trial of the OX40 agonist ivuxolimab. These receptor sequences come from an adult with an advanced solid tumor such as melanoma, head and neck, liver or kidney cancer.

This clone is a singleton in its sample. CDR3 in amino acids: CASRTISEQFF. The CDR3 DNA follows: TGTGCCAGCAGAACGATAAGCGAGCAGTTCTTC. The gene calls are TRBV7-9 and TRBJ2-1, with D uncertain. Germline V CDR1 and CDR2: SEHNR, FQNEAQ (reference sequence). The CDR3 length is 11 residues. Trimming took 6 bases from V and 10 from J, leaving 10 bases between them.

The chain couples TRBV9 to TRBJ2-2; D is perhaps TRBD2 (6 bases). V was clipped by 4 bases and J by 3 bases, with 10 bases between them. This CDR3 has 14 residues. Germline values: CDR1 SGDLS, CDR2 YYNGEE. The CDR3 nucleotides are TGTGCCAGCAGCCGGCAGCGGGACACCGGGGAGCTGTTTTTT. It yields the protein CASSRQRDTGELFF.

This sequence joins TRBV18 and TRBJ1-6, with TRBD1 matching over 10 bases. CDR3 size: 18 residues. V shed 2 bases, J shed 4 bases, and the junction held 8 bases outside the gene matches. Per germline, CDR1 KGHSH and CDR2 LQKENI. CDR3 sequence reads: CASSPGDRGPSYNSPLHF. CDR3 DNA sequence: TGTGCCAGCTCACCAGGGGACAGGGGACCCAGTTATAATTCACCCCTCCACTTT.

The chain carries TRBV28 and TRBJ2-7; D perhaps matches TRBD2 (5 bases). This CDR3 spans 14 amino acids. The V gene lost 7 bases and the J gene lost 5 bases, with 18 bases spanning the gap. CDR1 and CDR2 (germline): MDHEN, SYDVKM. CDR3 DNA sequence: TGTGCCAGCAATTCGGGTCGGGGATCGAACGAGCAGTACTTC. Encoded protein: CASNSGRGSNEQYF.

The chain is built from TRBV6-1 and TRBJ2-2, with D perhaps being TRBD1 or TRBD2 (6 bases each). Germline V gene sequence: CDR1 MNHNS, CDR2 SASEGT. The germline V and J ends were trimmed by 6 bases and 4 bases, with 15 bases remaining between them. The CDR3 loop spans 15 amino acids. DNA of the CDR3: TGTGCCAGCAGCGCGGACGAGGGGGGCACCGGGGAGCTGTTTTTT. Translated, it gives CASSADEGGTGELFF.

The rearrangement uses TRBV28 and TRBJ1-2; 8 bases are shared with TRBD1. Germline assignment: CDR1 MDHEN and CDR2 SYDVKM. The CDR3 has 11 residues. Unmatched junction bases numbered 5, after V lost 10 bases and J lost 7 bases. Written as DNA, the CDR3 is TGTGCCATCGACAGGGGCATTGGCTACACCTTC. Encoded protein: CAIDRGIGYTF.

The genes are TRBV7-6 and TRBJ1-2; D is uncertain. Germline V gene lookup returns CDR1 SGHVS and CDR2 FNYEAQ. V lost 5 bases, J lost 4 bases, and 11 bases lay in between. This CDR3 is 13 amino acids long. CDR3 DNA sequence: TGTGCCAGCAGCGTAACACCTTCCTATGGCTACACCTTC. Protein sequence: CASSVTPSYGYTF.

The CDR3 nucleotides are TGTGCCGGCTCCGGGACTAGCGGGGTGGATACGCAGTATTTT. Amino acid sequence: CAGSGTSGVDTQYF. The chain couples TRBV6-1 to TRBJ2-3; TRBD2 matches at 13 bases. The V gene's germline CDR1 is MNHNS and CDR2 SASEGT. V gave up 11 bases and J gave up 6 bases; unmatched junction bases: 8. CDR3 length: 14 residues.

The chain uses TRBV29-1 and TRBJ1-3, with TRBD1 matching 9 bases. The ends lost 4 bases at V and 4 bases at J; junction bases unmatched: 5. Germline V CDR1 and CDR2: SQVTM, ANQGSEA. The CDR3 spans 14 residues. This CDR3 is CSVGTGAGGNTIYF. CDR3 DNA sequence: TGCAGCGTTGGGACAGGGGCGGGGGGAAACACCATATATTTT.

The rearrangement uses TRBV13 and TRBJ2-3; 9 bases match TRBD2. V lost 5 bases to trimming and J lost 4 bases; unmatched junction nucleotides: 7. Germline-derived CDR1 and CDR2 are PRHDT and FYEKMQ (reference sequence). The CDR3 consists of 15 residues. CDR3 nucleotide sequence: TGTGCCAGCAGCCCGCCTAGCGGGATAGCAGATACGCAGTATTTT. Protein: CASSPPSGIADTQYF.

The chain joins TRBV28 to TRBJ2-7; no clear D. Germline CDR1 is MDHEN and CDR2 is SYDVKM. V was cut by 2 bases and J by 3 bases, with 8 bases left in between. This CDR3 has 13 amino acids. The CDR3 protein is CASSLGPSYEQYF. The CDR3 DNA is TGTGCCAGCAGTTTAGGGCCGAGCTACGAGCAGTACTTC.

This clone has only one observation. This chain links TRBV27 with TRBJ1-5; D call uncertain. Trimming stripped 8 bases from V and 2 bases from J, with 10 bases between. The germline gives CDR1 MNHEY, CDR2 SMNVEV (reference sequence). This CDR3 has 13 amino acids. The CDR3 DNA reads as TGTGCCAGCCGTCTCTACGGCAATCAGCCCCAGCATTTT. This encodes CASRLYGNQPQHF.

CDR3 in amino acids: CASSHSSGLYEQYF. CDR3 coding DNA: TGTGCCAGCAGCCACTCTAGCGGACTCTACGAGCAGTACTTC. The V call is TRBV27, the J call TRBJ2-7, with 7 bases matching TRBD2. The junction had 8 bases not matched to a gene; V was cut back by 6 bases and J by 3 bases. Germline V gene lookup returns CDR1 MNHEY and CDR2 SMNVEV (reference sequence). This CDR3 region has 14 residues.

This clone was seen just once. This chain connects TRBV7-6 to TRBJ1-1; TRBD1 is a possible D gene (5 bases). CDR1 is SGHVS, CDR2 FNYEAQ, per germline. The V end was cut by 5 bases, the J end by 1 base, with 11 bases between. The length of the CDR3 is 14 residues. DNA of the CDR3: TGTGCCAGCAGCCCAGTAAGGGGGAACACTGAAGCTTTCTTT. Translated: CASSPVRGNTEAFF.

This chain uses TRBV19 with TRBJ1-1, with unresolved D. Trimming removed 5 bases from V and 8 bases from J, with 18 bases in between. The V gene's germline CDR1 is LNHDA and CDR2 SQIVND (reference sequence). The CDR3 runs 14 residues. This chain's CDR3 is CASSPSYAGREAFF. CDR3 bases: TGTGCCAGTAGTCCCTCCTACGCCGGGAGAGAAGCTTTCTTT.

This clone was observed a single time. The chain recombines TRBV11-2 with TRBJ2-1, with TRBD2 matching 11 bases. The CDR3 is 16 residues long. Germline trimming cut 7 bases from V and 5 bases from J; bases unmatched to any gene: 10. Germline values: CDR1 SGHAT, CDR2 FQNNGV. Here the CDR3 DNA reads TGTGCCAGCACCACTCGGACTAGCGGGCATCACAATGAGCAGTTCTTC. As protein: CASTTRTSGHHNEQFF.

The CDR3 spells CAWSAGLNNEQFF. The CDR3 coding sequence is TGTGCCTGGAGTGCCGGACTTAACAATGAGCAGTTCTTC. This sequence joins TRBV30 and TRBJ2-1, with TRBD2 as a possible D gene (5 bases). The length of the CDR3 is 13 residues. The germline CDR1 and CDR2 sequences are GTSNPN and SVGIG (reference sequence). Deletions cut 1 base from V and 5 bases from J, with 9 bases between.

The chain has TRBV27 and TRBJ1-4; tentatively, D is TRBD1 (6 bases). The CDR3 extends over 15 amino acids. Trimming pared 7 bases from V and 3 bases from J, leaving 15 bases between. Germline V gene lookup returns CDR1 MNHEY and CDR2 SMNVEV (reference sequence). CDR3 in amino acids: CASTPQGHPNEKLFF. DNA for the CDR3: TGTGCCAGCACCCCTCAGGGACACCCTAATGAAAAACTGTTTTTT.

J is TRBJ2-1 and V is TRBV9; 11 bases fit TRBD2. The CDR3 is 16 amino acids. CDR1 is SGDLS and CDR2 is YYNGEE in the germline V gene. With V trimmed by 3 bases and J by 9 bases, 11 bases remained unmatched. The CDR3 sequence is CASSDRIAGGLGEQFF. CDR3 DNA: TGTGCCAGCAGCGACCGCATAGCGGGAGGGCTCGGTGAGCAGTTCTTC. Together with reference TRBV9 and TRBJ2-1, the CDR3 gives the full variable domain: DSGVTQTPKHLITATGQRVTLRCSPRSGDLSVYWYQQSLDQGLQFLIQYYNGEERAKGNILERFSAQQFPDLHSELNLSSLELGDSALYFCASSDRIAGGLGEQFFGPGTRLTVL.

The chain recombines TRBV9 with TRBJ1-1; D not certain. The CDR3 runs 14 residues. Trimming removed 1 base at V and 5 bases at J, with 12 bases between. Germline assignment: CDR1 SGDLS and CDR2 YYNGEE. The CDR3 loop is CASSVNSGPTEAFF. CDR3 nucleotide sequence: TGTGCCAGCAGCGTAAACAGCGGCCCTACTGAAGCTTTCTTT.

This clone was seen only once. The rearrangement joins TRBV27 to TRBJ2-5; D is perhaps TRBD2 (6 bases). V was shortened by 4 bases and J by 4 bases, with 13 bases between the two germline ends. Germline values: CDR1 MNHEY, CDR2 SMNVEV (reference sequence). This CDR3 is built from 14 residues. Here the CDR3 DNA reads TGTGCCAGCAGTTGGTCCGGCGGGACAGAGACCCAGTACTTC. This encodes CASSWSGGTETQYF.

This sequence joins TRBV27 and TRBJ1-1, with no clear D. Germline CDR1 is MNHEY and CDR2 is SMNVEV (reference sequence). The CDR3 is 17 amino acids. V was pared by 2 bases and J by 5 bases, with 21 bases between. CDR3 DNA sequence: TGTGCCAGCAGTTTACAGAGGGTGTATGATGGTTCGACTGAAGCTTTCTTT. This sequence encodes CASSLQRVYDGSTEAFF.

V and J are TRBV5-6 and TRBJ2-7; D possibly corresponds to TRBD2 (6 bases). The length of the CDR3 is 15 residues. Germline CDR1 is SGHDT and CDR2 is YYEEEE. V was trimmed by 0 bases and J by 1 base, leaving 11 bases between them. Here the CDR3 reads CASSLGLASSYEQYF. The CDR3 nucleotides read TGTGCCAGCAGCTTGGGGCTAGCGTCATCCTACGAGCAGTACTTC.

The gene calls are TRBV19 and TRBJ2-7, with D tentatively TRBD1 (6 bases). The CDR3 has 14 amino acids. CDR1 LNHDA and CDR2 SQIVND come from the germline V gene (reference sequence). V lost 3 bases to trimming and J lost 3 bases, with 12 bases between them. CDR3 coding DNA: TGTGCCAGTAGTATGGGGACACCTATCTACGAGCAGTACTTC. This gives the protein CASSMGTPIYEQYF.

This chain connects TRBV5-6 to TRBJ2-7; 8 nucleotides line up with TRBD2. The germline V gene has CDR1 SGHDT and CDR2 YYEEEE. The CDR3 contains 16 residues. The V gene end was trimmed by 4 bases and the J gene end by 0 bases; junction bases not matched to a gene: 9. In DNA form, the CDR3 reads TGTGCCAGCAGCACGAGCCCGGGACTAGGCTCCTACGAGCAGTACTTC. This translates into CASSTSPGLGSYEQYF.

This clone came up once. The genes are TRBV9 and TRBJ2-3; D is unresolved. This CDR3 has 13 residues. The V gene's germline CDR1 is SGDLS and CDR2 YYNGEE. Trimming took off 0 bases at V and 4 bases at J, with 6 bases between the two ends. The CDR3 DNA reads TGTGCCAGCAGCGTAGACATGCCAGATACGCAGTATTTT. This encodes CASSVDMPDTQYF.

The chain has TRBV4-1 and TRBJ1-2, with D hard to call. CDR1 MGHRA and CDR2 YSYEKL come from the germline V gene. This CDR3 contains 14 residues. V gave up 0 bases and J gave up 4 bases, with 9 bases separating them. CDR3 in amino acids: CASSQDPGSYGYTF. CDR3 coding DNA: TGCGCCAGCAGCCAAGATCCGGGTAGCTATGGCTACACCTTC.

V is TRBV5-4 and J is TRBJ2-5; 14 nucleotides match TRBD2. Losses at the gene ends were 4 bases for V and 3 bases for J; bases not matched to a gene: 5. The CDR3 is made up of 16 amino acids. The germline V gene encodes CDR1 SGHNT and CDR2 YYREEE (reference sequence). The CDR3 loop reads CASSGRLAGGKETQYF. The CDR3 DNA sequence: TGTGCCAGCAGCGGAAGACTAGCGGGAGGGAAAGAGACCCAGTACTTC.

This rearrangement joins TRBV28 to TRBJ2-3; perhaps D is TRBD1 or TRBD2 (5 bases each). Germline V lookup: CDR1 MDHEN, CDR2 SYDVKM. Deletions cut 5 bases from V and 6 bases from J, with 12 bases between. This CDR3 comprises 13 residues. CDR3 loop: CASSPGPYDTQYF. CDR3 sequence (DNA): TGTGCCAGCAGTCCGGGACCTTATGATACGCAGTATTTT.

This clone occurred once. The V call is TRBV4-1, the J call TRBJ1-1; tentatively, D is TRBD1 (6 bases). This CDR3 is 17 amino acids long. Germline V gives CDR1 MGHRA, CDR2 YSYEKL. V lost 0 bases and J 3 bases, leaving 17 bases between the germline ends. The CDR3 is CASSQETGNHRDTEAFF. The CDR3 DNA sequence: TGCGCCAGCAGCCAAGAAACAGGGAACCACAGGGACACTGAAGCTTTCTTT.

The rearrangement joins TRBV5-1 to TRBJ1-1; D is possibly TRBD1 (5 bases). The CDR3 contains 14 residues. Germline-derived CDR1 and CDR2 are SGHRS and YFSETQ. Trimming took off 2 bases at V and 4 bases at J, with 12 bases between the two ends. CDR3 in amino acids: CASSLMRGGTEAFF. The CDR3 DNA is TGCGCCAGCAGCTTAATGCGGGGGGGCACTGAAGCTTTCTTT.